The 26 T cell receptor beta chains below were found in one sample sequenced in a study of patients and donors after allogeneic stem cell transplantation. MiXCR, run by TCRdb on the RT-PCR reads, gives a single entry per CDR3 protein. The data contain under 200,000 distinct CDR3 sequences, about 29% of them seen just once; the ten biggest clones take up 3.2%. Sequencing was performed on blood, either unsorted or a sorted T cell fraction (not recorded which). These receptors all come from a human donor who was either an allogeneic HSCT recipient or a stem cell or donor lymphocyte infusion donor (not recorded which). It is not recorded whose cells these are; they may come from a transplant donor.

This clonotype was detected a few times. The V call is TRBV20-1, the J call TRBJ1-3, with 7 bases lining up with TRBD1. This CDR3 spans 14 amino acids. Per germline, CDR1 DFQATT and CDR2 SNEGSKA (reference sequence). J was trimmed by 0 bases and V by 8 bases; bases with no gene match: 7. The CDR3 sequence: CSWGQKSSGNTIYF. CDR3 DNA: TGCAGTTGGGGACAGAAGAGCTCTGGAAACACCATATATTTT.

Notes on this clonotype: An end of the junction differs from the germline gene, which may be a read error. This chain uses TRBV7-7 with TRBJ2-3; D remains ambiguous. This CDR3 contains 15 residues. The germline V gene has CDR1 SSHAT and CDR2 FNYEAQ (reference sequence). The CDR3 nucleotides read TGTGCTAGCAGCCCAACCATGAGCAGCACAGATACGCAGTATTTT. It is translated as CASSPTMSSTDTQYF.

This rearrangement joins TRBV4-3 to TRBJ2-1; TRBD2 is a possible D gene (6 bases). Per germline, CDR1 LGHNA and CDR2 YSLEER. The V end was cut by 1 base, the J end by 4 bases, with 14 bases between. The CDR3 length is 16 residues. The CDR3 is CASSQGILAVYNEQFF. CDR3 DNA sequence: TGCGCCAGCAGCCAAGGAATTTTAGCGGTTTACAATGAGCAGTTCTTC.

The chain carries TRBV21-1 and TRBJ2-3; TRBD1, the D gene given by the table, was not confirmed from the DNA. TRBV21-1 constitutes a pseudogene. This CDR3 comprises 16 residues. CDR3 loop: CASSPQRGSSTDTQYF. The CDR3 nucleotides are TGTGCCAGCAGCCCCCAAAGGGGTTCCAGCACAGATACGCAGTATTTT.

The gene calls are TRBV7-6 and TRBJ2-3; unclear D gene. The CDR3 consists of 15 residues. V shed 5 bases and J shed 1 base, with 13 bases lying between them. Germline assignment: CDR1 SGHVS and CDR2 FNYEAQ. The CDR3 nucleotides read TGTGCCAGCAGCCGAAAAGGTTGGGGCACAGATACGCAGTATTTT. This gives the protein CASSRKGWGTDTQYF.

The chain is built from TRBV6-6 and TRBJ1-5, with D maybe TRBD1 (6 bases). V was cut by 11 bases and J by 0 bases, with 11 bases left in between. In germline, CDR1 is MNHNY, CDR2 SVGAGI (reference sequence). The CDR3 is made up of 13 amino acids. The CDR3 sequence: CAGGQYSNQPQHF. CDR3 in DNA: TGTGCCGGGGGGCAATATAGCAATCAGCCCCAGCATTTT.

The V gene is TRBV29-1, the J gene TRBJ2-3; 9 positions agree with TRBD2. Losses at the gene ends were 4 bases for V and 0 bases for J; bases not matched to a gene: 2. Germline V CDR1 and CDR2: SQVTM, ANQGSEA. CDR3 size: 14 residues. CDR3: CSVASGVSTDTQYF. CDR3 sequence (DNA): TGCAGCGTTGCTAGCGGGGTTAGCACAGATACGCAGTATTTT.

This clonotype turned up a few times. The gene calls are TRBV18 and TRBJ2-1, with D possibly TRBD2 on 5 matching bases. This CDR3 has 14 residues. V dropped 5 bases and J dropped 5 bases, with 13 bases sitting between them. Germline V gives CDR1 KGHSH, CDR2 LQKENI. CDR3 nucleotides: TGTGCCAGCTCAACCCAGCGGACCAACAATGAGCAGTTCTTC. It encodes CASSTQRTNNEQFF.

This rearrangement joins TRBV10-3 to TRBJ2-3; no reliable D call. Germline CDR1 and CDR2: ENHRY and SYGVKD. The CDR3 runs 12 residues. V lost 6 bases and J 2 bases, leaving 6 bases between the germline ends. The CDR3 region has the DNA TGTGCCATCAGCCCGTCCACAGATACGCAGTATTTT. Amino acids: CAISPSTDTQYF.

In its sample, this clonotype was seen a few times. This rearrangement joins TRBV12-3 or TRBV12-4 to TRBJ2-7; possibly TRBD1 for D (6 bases). Trimming removed 5 bases at V and 2 bases at J, with 16 bases between. The CDR3 loop spans 15 amino acids. DNA of the CDR3: TGTGCCAGCAGTCCAGACAGGACCTCTGCCTACGAGCAGTACTTC. Translating gives CASSPDRTSAYEQYF.

The V call is TRBV20-1, the J call TRBJ2-1; 7 nucleotides line up with TRBD2. V gave up 0 bases and J gave up 4 bases; unmatched junction bases: 6. Germline CDR1 and CDR2: DFQATT and SNEGSKA (reference sequence). The CDR3 covers 15 residues. CDR3 bases: TGCAGTGCTAGAGATCCGGCTAGCGGTTACAATGAGCAGTTCTTC. Its protein product is CSARDPASGYNEQFF.

CDR3 nucleotide sequence: TGTGCCAGCAGTTTGGGGACCCACTATGGCTACACCTTC. Translation gives CASSLGTHYGYTF. The V and J genes are TRBV25-1 and TRBJ1-2, with D perhaps matching TRBD1 (5 bases). The germline CDR1 and CDR2 sequences are MGHDK and SYGVNS. V lost 5 bases and J 3 bases, leaving 10 bases between the germline ends. This CDR3 is 13 amino acids long.

This rearrangement joins TRBV18 to TRBJ2-2; maybe TRBD1 (8 bases). V lost 5 bases and J 1 base, leaving 11 bases between the germline ends. This CDR3 contains 15 residues. Germline CDR1 reads KGHSH; CDR2 reads LQKENI. The CDR3 loop reads CASSSGTGNTGELFF. The CDR3, as DNA: TGTGCCAGCTCAAGCGGGACAGGGAACACCGGGGAGCTGTTTTTT. Filled out from reference TRBV18 and TRBJ2-2, the complete variable domain reads NAGVMQNPRHLVRRRGQEARLRCSPMKGHSHVYWYRQLPEEGLKFMVYLQKENIIDESGMPKERFSAEFPKEGPSILRIQQVVRGDSAAYFCASSSGTGNTGELFFGEGSRLTVL.

The chain joins TRBV27 to TRBJ2-7; the match to TRBD2 covers 11 bases. CDR1 and CDR2 (germline): MNHEY, SMNVEV (reference sequence). Losses at the gene ends were 6 bases for V and 2 bases for J; bases not matched to a gene: 3. The CDR3 consists of 14 residues. The DNA for the CDR3 is TGTGCCAGCAGGCCGGGACTAGCGGCCTACGAGCAGTACTTC. Its protein is CASRPGLAAYEQYF.

This clonotype has only a few counts. The chain couples TRBV7-6 to TRBJ1-1, with D unresolved. CDR1 is SGHVS and CDR2 is FNYEAQ in the germline V gene. The CDR3 loop spans 13 amino acids. V lost 5 bases, J lost 1 base, and 8 bases lay in between. The CDR3 sequence is CASSATGNTEAFF. For the CDR3, the DNA is TGTGCCAGCAGCGCCACGGGGAACACTGAAGCTTTCTTT.

The CDR3 protein is CASSLLGDQETQYF. The DNA for the CDR3 is TGCGCCAGCAGCTTATTGGGGGACCAAGAGACCCAGTACTTC. The chain is built from TRBV5-1 and TRBJ2-5; D is perhaps TRBD1 or TRBD2 (5 bases each). The germline V gene has CDR1 SGHRS and CDR2 YFSETQ. The CDR3 is 14 amino acids. The V end was cut by 2 bases, the J end by 0 bases, with 8 bases between.

This clonotype was seen more than once but under ten times. The chain has TRBV27 and TRBJ1-3; D may be TRBD1 (5 bases). Looked up from germline, CDR1 is MNHEY and CDR2 is SMNVEV (reference sequence). Trimming left V 0 bases short and J 4 bases short, with 10 bases between. The CDR3 extends over 15 amino acids. CDR3: CASSLSTGVGNTIYF. The CDR3 nucleotides read TGTGCCAGCAGTTTATCAACAGGAGTAGGAAACACCATATATTTT.

This clonotype was found a few times. The chain has TRBV27 and TRBJ2-5, with 15 bases fitting TRBD2. Germline V gene sequence: CDR1 MNHEY, CDR2 SMNVEV (reference sequence). This CDR3 is built from 18 residues. V lost 2 bases to trimming and J lost 4 bases; unmatched junction nucleotides: 8. The CDR3 region has the DNA TGTGCCAGCAGTTTAACGGGACTAGCGGGAGGTCGGTTAGAGACCCAGTACTTC. Residues: CASSLTGLAGGRLETQYF.

This clonotype was picked up a small number of times. The gene calls are TRBV7-9 and TRBJ1-2, with unresolved D. The CDR3 spans 13 residues. The V gene's germline CDR1 is SEHNR and CDR2 FQNEAQ (reference sequence). The ends were cut back, 7 bases at V and 4 bases at J, with 13 bases in the middle. CDR3 sequence (DNA): TGTGCCAGCACCTCCGGGAGGCTCTATGGCTACACCTTC. Translation: CASTSGRLYGYTF.

The chain carries TRBV5-1 and TRBJ2-7; tentatively, D is TRBD1 (5 bases). Deletions cut 3 bases from V and 4 bases from J, with 11 bases between. There are 13 residues in the CDR3. Germline values: CDR1 SGHRS, CDR2 YFSETQ. CDR3 region: CASSSHDSYEQYF. CDR3 DNA sequence: TGCGCCAGCAGCTCTCACGACAGTTACGAGCAGTACTTC.

V gene TRBV18 combines with J gene TRBJ2-3; the D is unclear. V was shortened by 1 base and J by 6 bases, with 8 bases between the two germline ends. Germline V gene data show CDR1 as KGHSH and CDR2 as LQKENI. The CDR3 loop spans 13 amino acids. In nucleotides, the CDR3 is TGTGCCAGCTCACCACACGACCGCGATACGCAGTATTTT. Amino acids: CASSPHDRDTQYF.

This clonotype was detected only a few times. This chain joins TRBV29-1 and TRBJ2-7; D unclear. CDR1 and CDR2 from the germline V gene are SQVTM and ANQGSEA. The CDR3 length is 13 residues. V shed 4 bases and J shed 0 bases, with 10 bases lying between them. For the CDR3, the DNA is TGCAGCGTTGGCAAGGTTAGCTCCTACGAGCAGTACTTC. Translating it yields CSVGKVSSYEQYF.

J is TRBJ1-6 and V is TRBV9, with D uncertain. CDR1 is SGDLS, CDR2 YYNGEE, per germline. The CDR3 has 16 amino acids. The V end lost 4 bases, the J end lost 10 bases, and 21 bases lay between the germline ends. As DNA, the CDR3 is TGTGCCAGCAGCCTCGAAGTGGGGTCGAAACAATCACCCCTCCACTTT. Translation: CASSLEVGSKQSPLHF.

The sample holds a few counts of this clonotype. The J gene is TRBJ1-4, the V gene TRBV6-5, with D unresolved. This CDR3 comprises 17 residues. Looked up from germline, CDR1 is MNHEY and CDR2 is SVGAGI. V was shortened by 0 bases and J by 8 bases, with 19 bases between the two germline ends. CDR3 sequence: CASSYSTMRPVREKLFF. Here the CDR3 DNA reads TGTGCCAGCAGTTACTCGACGATGCGGCCGGTGAGAGAAAAACTGTTTTTT.

This chain joins TRBV28 and TRBJ2-1; D is ambiguous. The CDR3 is 17 residues long. The germline gives CDR1 MDHEN, CDR2 SYDVKM. With 2 bases removed from V and 12 bases from J, the gap between germline ends came to 26 bases. The CDR3 protein is CASSLLLTYTGPIGQFF. CDR3 nucleotides: TGTGCCAGCAGTTTACTCCTGACCTATACCGGTCCCATCGGGCAGTTCTTC.

Ten or more counts support this clonotype. The chain is built from TRBV4-3 and TRBJ1-4; perhaps TRBD1 as D (5 bases). The CDR3 totals 16 residues. Deletions cut 2 bases from V and 7 bases from J, with 17 bases between. Germline CDR1 LGHNA, CDR2 YSLEER. DNA for the CDR3: TGCGCCAGCAGCCAATTCAGGGCGGGAGGAGGTGAAAAACTGTTTTTT. Its protein product is CASSQFRAGGGEKLFF.